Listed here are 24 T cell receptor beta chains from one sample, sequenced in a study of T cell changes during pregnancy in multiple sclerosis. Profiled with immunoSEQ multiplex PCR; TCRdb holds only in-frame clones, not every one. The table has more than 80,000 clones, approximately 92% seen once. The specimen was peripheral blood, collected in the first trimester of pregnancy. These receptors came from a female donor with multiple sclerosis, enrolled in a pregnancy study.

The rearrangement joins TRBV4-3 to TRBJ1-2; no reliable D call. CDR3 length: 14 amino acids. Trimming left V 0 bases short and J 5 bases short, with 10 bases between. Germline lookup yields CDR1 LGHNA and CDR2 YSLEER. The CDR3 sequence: CASSQDHSGYGYTF. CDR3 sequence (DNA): TGCGCCAGCAGCCAAGATCACTCGGGGTATGGCTACACCTTC.

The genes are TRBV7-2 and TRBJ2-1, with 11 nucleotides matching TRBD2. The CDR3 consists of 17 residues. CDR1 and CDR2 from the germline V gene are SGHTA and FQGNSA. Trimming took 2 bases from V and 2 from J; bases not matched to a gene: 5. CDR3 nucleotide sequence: TGTGCCAGCAGCTTAAGATTAGCGGGAGGGCCCTACAATGAGCAGTTCTTC. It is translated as CASSLRLAGGPYNEQFF.

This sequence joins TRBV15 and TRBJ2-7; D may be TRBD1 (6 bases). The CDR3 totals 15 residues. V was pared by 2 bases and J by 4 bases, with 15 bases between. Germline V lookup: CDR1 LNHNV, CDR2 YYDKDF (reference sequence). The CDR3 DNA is TGTGCCACCAGCAGATACAGGGATTCTCGGTACGAGCAGTACTTC. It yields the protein CATSRYRDSRYEQYF. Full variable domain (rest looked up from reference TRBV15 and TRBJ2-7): DAMVIQNPRYQVTQFGKPVTLSCSQTLNHNVMYWYQQKSSQAPKLLFHYYDKDFNNEADTPDNFQSRRPNTSFCFLDIRSPGLGDTAMYLCATSRYRDSRYEQYFGPGTRLTVT.

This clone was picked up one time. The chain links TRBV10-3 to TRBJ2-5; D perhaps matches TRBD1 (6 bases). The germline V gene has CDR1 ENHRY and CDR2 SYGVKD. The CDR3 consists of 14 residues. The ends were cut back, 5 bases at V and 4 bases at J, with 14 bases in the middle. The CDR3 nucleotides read TGTGCCATCAGTCAGGGTTTAGGGGGAGAGACCCAGTACTTC. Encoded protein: CAISQGLGGETQYF.

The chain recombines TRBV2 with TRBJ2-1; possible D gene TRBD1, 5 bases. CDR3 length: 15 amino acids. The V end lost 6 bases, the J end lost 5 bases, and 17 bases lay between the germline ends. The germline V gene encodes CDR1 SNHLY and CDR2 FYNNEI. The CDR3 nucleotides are TGTGCCAGCAGCGGAAGGGCCAGGGTTGACAATGAGCAGTTCTTC. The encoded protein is CASSGRARVDNEQFF.

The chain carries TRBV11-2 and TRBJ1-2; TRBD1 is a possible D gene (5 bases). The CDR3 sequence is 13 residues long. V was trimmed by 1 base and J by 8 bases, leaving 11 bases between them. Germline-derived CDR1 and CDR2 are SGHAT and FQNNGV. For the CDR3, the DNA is TGTGCCAGCAGCTTAGCCGGGGGTGAGGGCTACACCTTC. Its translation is CASSLAGGEGYTF. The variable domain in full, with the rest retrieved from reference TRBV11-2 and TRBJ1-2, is EAGVAQSPRYKIIEKRQSVAFWCNPISGHATLYWYQQILGQGPKLLIQFQNNGVVDDSQLPKDRFSAERLKGVDSTLKIQPAKLEDSAVYLCASSLAGGEGYTFGSGTRLTVV.

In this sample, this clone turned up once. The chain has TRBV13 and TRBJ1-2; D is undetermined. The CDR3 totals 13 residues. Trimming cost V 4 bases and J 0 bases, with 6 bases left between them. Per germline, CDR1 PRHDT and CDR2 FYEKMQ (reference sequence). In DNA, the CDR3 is TGTGCCAGCAGCTCGGTAGCTAACTATGGCTACACCTTC. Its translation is CASSSVANYGYTF.

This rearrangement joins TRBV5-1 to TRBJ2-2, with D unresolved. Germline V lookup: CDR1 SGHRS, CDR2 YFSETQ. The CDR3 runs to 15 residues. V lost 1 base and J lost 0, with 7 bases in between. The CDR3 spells CASSLRYPNTGELFF. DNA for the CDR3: TGCGCCAGCAGCTTGCGGTACCCGAACACCGGGGAGCTGTTTTTT.

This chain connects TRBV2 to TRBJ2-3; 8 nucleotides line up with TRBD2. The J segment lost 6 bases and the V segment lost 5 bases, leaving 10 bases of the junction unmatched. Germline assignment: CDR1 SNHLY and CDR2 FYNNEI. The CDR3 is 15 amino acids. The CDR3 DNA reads TGTGCCAGCAGTCCCGGGACTAGTGGGAGGGATACGCAGTATTTT. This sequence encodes CASSPGTSGRDTQYF.

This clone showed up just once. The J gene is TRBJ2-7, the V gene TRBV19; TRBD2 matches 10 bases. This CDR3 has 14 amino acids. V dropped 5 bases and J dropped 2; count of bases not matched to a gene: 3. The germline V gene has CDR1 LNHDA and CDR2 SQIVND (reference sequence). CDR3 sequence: CASSDLAGAYEQYF. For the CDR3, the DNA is TGTGCCAGTAGTGATCTAGCGGGAGCCTACGAGCAGTACTTC.

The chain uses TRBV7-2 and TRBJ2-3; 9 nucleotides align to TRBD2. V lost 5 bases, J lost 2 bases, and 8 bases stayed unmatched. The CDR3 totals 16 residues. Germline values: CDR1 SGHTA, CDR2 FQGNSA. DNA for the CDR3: TGTGCCAGCAGCCCCAAGCGGGAGGTTGACACAGATACGCAGTATTTT. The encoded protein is CASSPKREVDTDTQYF.

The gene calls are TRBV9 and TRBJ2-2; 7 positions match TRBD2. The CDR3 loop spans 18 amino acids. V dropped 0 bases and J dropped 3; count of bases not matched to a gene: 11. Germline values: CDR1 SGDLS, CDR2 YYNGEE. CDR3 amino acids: CASSVGRRREKDTGELFF. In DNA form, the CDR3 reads TGTGCCAGCAGCGTAGGAAGGAGGCGGGAGAAGGACACCGGGGAGCTGTTTTTT.

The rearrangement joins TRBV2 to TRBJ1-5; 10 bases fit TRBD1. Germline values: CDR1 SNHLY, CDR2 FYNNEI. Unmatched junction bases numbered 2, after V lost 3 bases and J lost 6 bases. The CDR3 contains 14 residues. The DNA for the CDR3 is TGTGCCAGCAGTGAGGGACAGGGGACTCAGCCCCAGCATTTT. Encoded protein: CASSEGQGTQPQHF.

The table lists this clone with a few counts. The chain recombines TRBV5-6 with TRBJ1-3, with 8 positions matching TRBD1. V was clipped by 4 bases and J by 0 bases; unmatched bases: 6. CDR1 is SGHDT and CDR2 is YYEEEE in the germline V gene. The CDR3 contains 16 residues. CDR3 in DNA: TGTGCCAGCAGCGTCGGACAGGGATACTCTGGAAACACCATATATTTT. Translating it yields CASSVGQGYSGNTIYF.

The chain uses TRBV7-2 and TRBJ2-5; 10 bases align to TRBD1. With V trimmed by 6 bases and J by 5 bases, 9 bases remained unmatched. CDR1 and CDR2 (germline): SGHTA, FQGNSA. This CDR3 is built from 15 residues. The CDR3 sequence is CASSFTPGQGETQYF. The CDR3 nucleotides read TGTGCCAGCAGTTTCACTCCGGGACAGGGGGAGACCCAGTACTTC.

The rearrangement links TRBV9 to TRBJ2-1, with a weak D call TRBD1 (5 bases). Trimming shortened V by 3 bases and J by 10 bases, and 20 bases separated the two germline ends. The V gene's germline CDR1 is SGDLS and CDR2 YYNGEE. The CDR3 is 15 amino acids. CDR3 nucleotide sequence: TGTGCCAGCAGCGGTCGGTCAGGGAAGTTATCAGAGCAGTTCTTC. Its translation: CASSGRSGKLSEQFF.

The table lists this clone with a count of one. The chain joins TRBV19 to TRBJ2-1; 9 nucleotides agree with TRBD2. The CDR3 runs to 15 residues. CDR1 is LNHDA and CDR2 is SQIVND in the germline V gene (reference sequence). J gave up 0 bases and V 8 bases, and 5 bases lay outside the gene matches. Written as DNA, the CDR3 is TGTGCCAGTGCTTTTAGCGGGAGCTCCTACAATGAGCAGTTCTTC. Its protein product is CASAFSGSSYNEQFF.

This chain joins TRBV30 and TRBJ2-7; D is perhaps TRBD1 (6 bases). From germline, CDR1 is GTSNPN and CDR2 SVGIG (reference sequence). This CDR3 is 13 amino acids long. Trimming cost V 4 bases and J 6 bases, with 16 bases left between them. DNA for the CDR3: TGTGCCTGGATACCCGACAGGCTCTCCGAGCAGTACTTC. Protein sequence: CAWIPDRLSEQYF.

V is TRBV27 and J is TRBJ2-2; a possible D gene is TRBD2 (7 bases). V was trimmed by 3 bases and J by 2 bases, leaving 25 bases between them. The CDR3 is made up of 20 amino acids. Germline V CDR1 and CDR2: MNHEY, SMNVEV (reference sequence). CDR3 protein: CASSFYGGLGGSHNTGELFF. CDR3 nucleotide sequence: TGTGCCAGCAGTTTTTATGGGGGCCTGGGGGGGTCGCACAACACCGGGGAGCTGTTTTTT.

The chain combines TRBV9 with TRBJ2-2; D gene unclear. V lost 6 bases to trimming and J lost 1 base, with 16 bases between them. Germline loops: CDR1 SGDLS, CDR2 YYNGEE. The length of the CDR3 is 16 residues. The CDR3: CASTTSINRNTGELFF. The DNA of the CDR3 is TGTGCCAGCACCACTTCTATCAATCGGAACACCGGGGAGCTGTTTTTT.

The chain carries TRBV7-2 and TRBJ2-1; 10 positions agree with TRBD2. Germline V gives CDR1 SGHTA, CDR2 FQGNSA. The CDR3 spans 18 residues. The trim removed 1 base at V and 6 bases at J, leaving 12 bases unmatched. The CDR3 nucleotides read TGTGCCAGCAGCTTAGACTTGGTGGCTAGCGGGAGAGGCAATGAGCAGTTCTTC. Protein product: CASSLDLVASGRGNEQFF.

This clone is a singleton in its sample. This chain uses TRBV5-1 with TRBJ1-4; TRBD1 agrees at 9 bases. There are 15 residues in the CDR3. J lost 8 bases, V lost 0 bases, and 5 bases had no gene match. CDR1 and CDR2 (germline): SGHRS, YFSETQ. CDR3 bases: TGCGCCAGCAGCTTGGGACAGGGGGTAACCGAAAAACTGTTTTTT. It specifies CASSLGQGVTEKLFF.

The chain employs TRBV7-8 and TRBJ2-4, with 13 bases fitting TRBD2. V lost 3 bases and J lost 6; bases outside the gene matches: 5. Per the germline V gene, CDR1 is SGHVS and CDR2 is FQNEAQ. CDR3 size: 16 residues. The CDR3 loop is CASSLSGLAGPNIQYF. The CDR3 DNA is TGTGCCAGCAGCTTGTCGGGACTAGCGGGACCAAACATTCAGTACTTC.

The CDR3 is CASSVRDNYEQYF. The CDR3 nucleotides read TGTGCCAGTAGTGTCCGGGACAACTACGAGCAGTACTTC. The chain joins TRBV19 to TRBJ2-7; D perhaps matches TRBD1 (6 bases). CDR3 size: 13 residues. Trimming stripped 5 bases from V and 3 bases from J, with 11 bases between. Looked up from germline, CDR1 is LNHDA and CDR2 is SQIVND (reference sequence).